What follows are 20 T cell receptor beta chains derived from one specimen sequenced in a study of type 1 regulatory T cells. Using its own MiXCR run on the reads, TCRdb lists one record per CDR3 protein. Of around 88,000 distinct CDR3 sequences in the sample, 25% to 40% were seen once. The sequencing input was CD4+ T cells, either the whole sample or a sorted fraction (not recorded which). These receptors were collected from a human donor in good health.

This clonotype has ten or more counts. This CDR3 reads CASSSQGRAVFVQFF. CDR3 DNA sequence: TGTGCCAGCAGCTCCCAGGGGAGGGCCGTCTTTGTGCAGTTCTTC. V and J are TRBV7-2 and TRBJ2-1; maybe TRBD2 (7 bases). The CDR3 runs to 15 residues. Germline-derived CDR1 and CDR2 are SGHTA and FQGNSA. V dropped 4 bases and J dropped 12 bases, with 22 bases sitting between them.

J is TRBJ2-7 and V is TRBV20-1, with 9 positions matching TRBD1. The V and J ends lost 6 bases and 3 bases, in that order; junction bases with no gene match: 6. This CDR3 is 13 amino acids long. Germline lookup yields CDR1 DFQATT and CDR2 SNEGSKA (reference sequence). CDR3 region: CSAAGQGDYEQYF. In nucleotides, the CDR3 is TGCAGTGCCGCGGGACAGGGAGACTACGAGCAGTACTTC.

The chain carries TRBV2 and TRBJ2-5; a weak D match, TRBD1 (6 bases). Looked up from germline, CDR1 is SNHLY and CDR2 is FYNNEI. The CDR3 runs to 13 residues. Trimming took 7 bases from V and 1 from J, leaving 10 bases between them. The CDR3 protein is CASNRALQETQYF. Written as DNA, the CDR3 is TGTGCCAGCAACAGGGCTCTCCAAGAGACCCAGTACTTC.

The CDR3 here is CASSSTGIQYF. The CDR3 DNA sequence: TGCGCCAGCAGCTCCACGGGCATTCAGTACTTC. The genes are TRBV5-1 and TRBJ2-4; no reliable D call. The CDR3 spans 11 residues. Germline assignment: CDR1 SGHRS and CDR2 YFSETQ. V gave up 3 bases and J gave up 9 bases, with 7 bases separating them.

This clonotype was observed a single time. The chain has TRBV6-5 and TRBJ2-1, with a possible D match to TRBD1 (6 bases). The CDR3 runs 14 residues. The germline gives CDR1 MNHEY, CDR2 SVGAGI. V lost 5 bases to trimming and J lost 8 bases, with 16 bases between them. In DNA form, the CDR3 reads TGTGCCAGCAGTGATGGACAGCGTGGGTATGAGCAGTTCTTC. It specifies CASSDGQRGYEQFF.

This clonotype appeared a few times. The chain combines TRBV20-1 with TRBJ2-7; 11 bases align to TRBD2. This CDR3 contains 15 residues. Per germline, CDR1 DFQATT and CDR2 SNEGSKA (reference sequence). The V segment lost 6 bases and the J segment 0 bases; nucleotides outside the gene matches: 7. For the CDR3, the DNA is TGCAGTGCCCCCACTAGCGGGAGCCTCTCCTACGAGCAGTACTTC. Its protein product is CSAPTSGSLSYEQYF.

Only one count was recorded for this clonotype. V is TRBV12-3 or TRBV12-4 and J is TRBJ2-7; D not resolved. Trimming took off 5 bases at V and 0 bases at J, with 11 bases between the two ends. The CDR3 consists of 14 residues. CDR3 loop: CASSPLRISYEQYF. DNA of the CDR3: TGTGCCAGCAGTCCGCTCCGGATCTCCTACGAGCAGTACTTC.

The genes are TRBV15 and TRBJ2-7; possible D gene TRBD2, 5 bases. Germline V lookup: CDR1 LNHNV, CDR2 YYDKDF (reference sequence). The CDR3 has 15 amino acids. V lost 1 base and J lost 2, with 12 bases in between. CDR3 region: CATSRVSVKAYEQYF. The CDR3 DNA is TGTGCCACCAGCAGAGTTAGCGTAAAGGCCTACGAGCAGTACTTC.

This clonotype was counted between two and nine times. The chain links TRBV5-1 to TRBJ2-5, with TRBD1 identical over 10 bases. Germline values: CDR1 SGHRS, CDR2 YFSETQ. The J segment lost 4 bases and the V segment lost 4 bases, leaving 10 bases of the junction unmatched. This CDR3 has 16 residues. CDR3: CASSIAAWTGGETQYF. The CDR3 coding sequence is TGCGCCAGCAGCATCGCCGCGTGGACAGGGGGAGAGACCCAGTACTTC.

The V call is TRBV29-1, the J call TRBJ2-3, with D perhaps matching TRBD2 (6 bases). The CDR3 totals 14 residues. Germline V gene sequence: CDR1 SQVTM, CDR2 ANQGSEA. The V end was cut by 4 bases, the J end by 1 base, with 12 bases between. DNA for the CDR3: TGCAGCGTTGCTTTGGGACTTCGCACAGATACGCAGTATTTT. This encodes CSVALGLRTDTQYF.

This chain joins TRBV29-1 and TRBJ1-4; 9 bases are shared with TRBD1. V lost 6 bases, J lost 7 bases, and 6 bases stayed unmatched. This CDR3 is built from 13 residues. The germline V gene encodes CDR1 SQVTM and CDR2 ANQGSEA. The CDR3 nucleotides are TGCAGCGTAAAACAGGGGGCTGGTGAAAAACTGTTTTTT. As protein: CSVKQGAGEKLFF. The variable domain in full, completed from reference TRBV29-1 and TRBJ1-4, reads SAVISQKPSRDICQRGTSLTIQCQVDSQVTMMFWYRQQPGQSLTLIATANQGSEATYESGFVIDKFPISRPNLTFSTLTVSNMSPEDSSIYLCSVKQGAGEKLFFGSGTQLSVL.

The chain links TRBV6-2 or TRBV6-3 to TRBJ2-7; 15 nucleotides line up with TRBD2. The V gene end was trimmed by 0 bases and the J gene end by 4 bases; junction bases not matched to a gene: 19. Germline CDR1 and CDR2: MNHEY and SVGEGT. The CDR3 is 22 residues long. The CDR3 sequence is CASSYSGPVGTSGRKSDYEQYF. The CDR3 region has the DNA TGTGCCAGCAGTTACTCAGGCCCGGTCGGGACTAGCGGGAGGAAGAGTGATTACGAGCAGTACTTC.

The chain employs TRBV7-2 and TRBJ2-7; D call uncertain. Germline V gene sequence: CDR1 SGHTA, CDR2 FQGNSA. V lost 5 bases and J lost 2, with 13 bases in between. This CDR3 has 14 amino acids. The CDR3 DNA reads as TGTGCCAGCAGCCCAGAGCGAGCTACCTACGAGCAGTACTTC. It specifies CASSPERATYEQYF.

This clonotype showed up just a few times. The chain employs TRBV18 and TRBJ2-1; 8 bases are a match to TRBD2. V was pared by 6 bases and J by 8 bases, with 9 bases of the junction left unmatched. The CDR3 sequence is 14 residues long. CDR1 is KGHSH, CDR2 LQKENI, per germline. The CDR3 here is CASSPGAGVDEQFF. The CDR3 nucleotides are TGTGCCAGCTCCCCAGGAGCGGGGGTGGATGAGCAGTTCTTC.

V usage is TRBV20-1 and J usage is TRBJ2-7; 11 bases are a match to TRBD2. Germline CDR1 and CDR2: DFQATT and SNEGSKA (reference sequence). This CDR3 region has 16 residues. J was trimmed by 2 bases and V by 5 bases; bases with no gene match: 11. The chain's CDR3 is CSASKTSGTFTYEQYF. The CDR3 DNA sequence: TGCAGTGCTTCAAAGACTAGCGGGACCTTTACCTACGAGCAGTACTTC.

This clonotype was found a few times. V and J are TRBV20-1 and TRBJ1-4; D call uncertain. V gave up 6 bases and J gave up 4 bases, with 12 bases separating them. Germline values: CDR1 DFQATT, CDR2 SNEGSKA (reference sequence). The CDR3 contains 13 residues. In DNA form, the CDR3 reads TGCAGTGCGGTGAAAGGGATTAATGAAAAACTGTTTTTT. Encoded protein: CSAVKGINEKLFF.

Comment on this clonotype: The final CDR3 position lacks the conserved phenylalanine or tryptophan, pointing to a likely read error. CDR3 sequence: CASSSRPPGTGRITIGYTL. CDR3 DNA: TGTGCCAGCAGCTCCCGACCACCCGGGACAGGGAGAATAACTATTGGCTACACCCTC. The chain employs TRBV7-2 and TRBJ1-2, with TRBD1 matching 9 bases. V lost 4 bases and J lost 7; bases outside the gene matches: 22. Per the germline V gene, CDR1 is SGHTA and CDR2 is FQGNSA. This CDR3 comprises 19 residues.

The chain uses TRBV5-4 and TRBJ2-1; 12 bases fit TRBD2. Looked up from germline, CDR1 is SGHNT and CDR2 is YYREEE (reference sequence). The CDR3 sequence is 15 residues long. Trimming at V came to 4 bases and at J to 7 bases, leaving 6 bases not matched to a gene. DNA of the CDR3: TGTGCCAGCAGCCGACTAGCGGGAGAGGCGAATGAGCAGTTCTTC. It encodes CASSRLAGEANEQFF.

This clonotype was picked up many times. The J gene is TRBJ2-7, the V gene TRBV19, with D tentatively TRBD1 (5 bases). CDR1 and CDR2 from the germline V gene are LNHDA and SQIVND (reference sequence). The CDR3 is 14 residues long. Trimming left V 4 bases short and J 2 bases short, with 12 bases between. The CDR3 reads CASSKDREAYEQYF. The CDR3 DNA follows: TGTGCCAGTAGTAAAGACAGAGAAGCCTACGAGCAGTACTTC.

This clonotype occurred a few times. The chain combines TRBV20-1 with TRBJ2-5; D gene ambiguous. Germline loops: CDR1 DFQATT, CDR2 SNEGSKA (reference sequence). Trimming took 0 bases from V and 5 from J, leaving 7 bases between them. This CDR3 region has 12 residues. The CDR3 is CSARDLGETQYF. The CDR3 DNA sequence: TGCAGTGCTAGAGATCTTGGGGAGACCCAGTACTTC.